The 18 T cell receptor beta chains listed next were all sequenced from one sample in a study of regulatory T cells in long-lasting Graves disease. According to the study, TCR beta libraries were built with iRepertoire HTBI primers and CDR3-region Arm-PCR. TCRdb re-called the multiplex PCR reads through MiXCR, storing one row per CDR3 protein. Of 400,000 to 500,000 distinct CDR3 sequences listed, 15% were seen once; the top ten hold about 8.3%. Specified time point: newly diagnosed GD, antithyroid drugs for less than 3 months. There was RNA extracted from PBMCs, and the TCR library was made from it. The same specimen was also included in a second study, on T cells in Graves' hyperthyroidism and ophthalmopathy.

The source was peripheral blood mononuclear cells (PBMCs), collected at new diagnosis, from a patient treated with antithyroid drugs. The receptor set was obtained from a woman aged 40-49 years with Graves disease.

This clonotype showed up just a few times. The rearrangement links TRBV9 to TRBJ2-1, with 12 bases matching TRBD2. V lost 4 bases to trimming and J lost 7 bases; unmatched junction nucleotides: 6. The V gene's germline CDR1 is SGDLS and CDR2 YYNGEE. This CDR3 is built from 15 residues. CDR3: CASSLLAGGPNEQFF. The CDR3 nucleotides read TGTGCCAGCAGCTTGCTAGCGGGAGGGCCAAATGAGCAGTTCTTC.

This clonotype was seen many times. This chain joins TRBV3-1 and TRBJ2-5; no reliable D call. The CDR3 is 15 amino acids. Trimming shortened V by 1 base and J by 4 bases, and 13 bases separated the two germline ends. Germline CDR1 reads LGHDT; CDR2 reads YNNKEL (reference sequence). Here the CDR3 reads CASSQGNGLRETQYF. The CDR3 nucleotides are TGTGCCAGCAGCCAAGGTAATGGGCTACGAGAGACCCAGTACTTC.

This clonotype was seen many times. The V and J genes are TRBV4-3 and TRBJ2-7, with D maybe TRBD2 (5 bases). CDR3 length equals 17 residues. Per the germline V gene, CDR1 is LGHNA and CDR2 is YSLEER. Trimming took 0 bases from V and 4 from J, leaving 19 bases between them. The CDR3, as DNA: TGCGCCAGCAGCCAAGATCATCCCAGGACGCGGGCATACGAGCAGTACTTC. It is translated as CASSQDHPRTRAYEQYF.

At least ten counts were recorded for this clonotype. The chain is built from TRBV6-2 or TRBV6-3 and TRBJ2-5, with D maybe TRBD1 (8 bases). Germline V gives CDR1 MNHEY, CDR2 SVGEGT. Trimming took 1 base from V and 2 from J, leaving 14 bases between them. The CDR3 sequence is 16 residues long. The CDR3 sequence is CASSYLAGDRQETQYF. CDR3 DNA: TGTGCCAGCAGTTACTTGGCGGGGGACAGGCAAGAGACCCAGTACTTC.

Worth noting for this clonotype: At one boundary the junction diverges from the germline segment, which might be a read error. The CDR3 spells CAGSQEERSYNEQFF. The CDR3 DNA follows: TGCGCCGGCAGCCAAGAGGAGCGGAGCTACAATGAGCAGTTCTTC. J is TRBJ2-1 and V is TRBV4-1; possible D gene TRBD2, 5 bases. Germline V lookup: CDR1 MGHRA, CDR2 YSYEKL. The CDR3 contains 15 residues.

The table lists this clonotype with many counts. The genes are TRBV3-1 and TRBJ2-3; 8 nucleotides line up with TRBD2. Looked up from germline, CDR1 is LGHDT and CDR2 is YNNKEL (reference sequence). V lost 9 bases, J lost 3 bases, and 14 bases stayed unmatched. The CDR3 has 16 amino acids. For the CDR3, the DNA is TGTGCCAGTACTAAAAGCGCGGGAGGTGGAACAGATACGCAGTATTTT. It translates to CASTKSAGGGTDTQYF.

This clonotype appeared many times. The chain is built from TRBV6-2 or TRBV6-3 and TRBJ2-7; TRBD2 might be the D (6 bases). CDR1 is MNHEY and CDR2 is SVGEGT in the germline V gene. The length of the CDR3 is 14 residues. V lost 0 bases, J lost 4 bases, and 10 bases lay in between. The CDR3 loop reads CASSYSGGEYEQYF. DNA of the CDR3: TGTGCCAGCAGTTACTCCGGGGGAGAGTACGAGCAGTACTTC.

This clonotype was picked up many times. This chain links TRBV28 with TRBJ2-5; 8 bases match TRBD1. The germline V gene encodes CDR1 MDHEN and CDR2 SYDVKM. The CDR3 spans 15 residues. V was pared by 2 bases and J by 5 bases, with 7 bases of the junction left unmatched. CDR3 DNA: TGTGCCAGCAGTTTAAGCCAGGGGGCTAGGGAGACCCAGTACTTC. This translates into CASSLSQGARETQYF. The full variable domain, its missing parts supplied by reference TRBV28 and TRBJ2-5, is DVKVTQSSRYLVKRTGEKVFLECVQDMDHENMFWYRQDPGLGLRLIYFSYDVKMKEKGDIPEGYSVSREKKERFSLILESASTNQTSMYLCASSLSQGARETQYFGPGTRLLVL.

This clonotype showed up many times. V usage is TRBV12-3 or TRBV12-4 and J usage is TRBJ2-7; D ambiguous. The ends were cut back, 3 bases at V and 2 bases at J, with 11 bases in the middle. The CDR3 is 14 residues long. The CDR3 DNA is TGTGCCAGCAGTTTCTCTCTGGGCGCCTACGAGCAGTACTTC. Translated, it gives CASSFSLGAYEQYF.

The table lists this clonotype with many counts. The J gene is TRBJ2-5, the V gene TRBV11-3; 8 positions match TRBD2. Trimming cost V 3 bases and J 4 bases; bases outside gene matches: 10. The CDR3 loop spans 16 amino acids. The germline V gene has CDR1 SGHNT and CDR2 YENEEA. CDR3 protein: CASSFTGGPFVETQYF. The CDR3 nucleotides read TGTGCCAGCAGCTTTACGGGAGGGCCTTTTGTAGAGACCCAGTACTTC.

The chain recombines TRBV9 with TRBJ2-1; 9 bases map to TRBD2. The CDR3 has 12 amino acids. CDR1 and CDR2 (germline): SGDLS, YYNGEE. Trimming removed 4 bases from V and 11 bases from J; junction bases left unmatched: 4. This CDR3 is CASSPSGNKQFF. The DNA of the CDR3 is TGTGCCAGCAGCCCTAGCGGGAATAAGCAGTTCTTC.

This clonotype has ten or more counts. CDR3 DNA sequence: TGCAGCGTTGAACCCGGGACTAGCGGGAGCAATGAGCAGTTCTTC. Translation gives CSVEPGTSGSNEQFF. The J gene is TRBJ2-1, the V gene TRBV29-1, with TRBD2 matching 14 bases. The CDR3 contains 15 residues. Unmatched junction bases numbered 3, after V lost 2 bases and J lost 6 bases. Germline V CDR1 and CDR2: SQVTM, ANQGSEA.

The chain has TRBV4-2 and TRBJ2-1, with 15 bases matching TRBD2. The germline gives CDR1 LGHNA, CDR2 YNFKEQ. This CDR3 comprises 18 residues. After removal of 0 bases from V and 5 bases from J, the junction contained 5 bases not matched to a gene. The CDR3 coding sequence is TGTGCCAGCAGCCAAGAAGGACTAGCGGGAGGGCCCCACAATGAGCAGTTCTTC. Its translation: CASSQEGLAGGPHNEQFF.

Here the CDR3 reads CASRLAGGGSYEQYF. The DNA for the CDR3 is TGTGCCAGCAGGCTGGCGGGGGGGGGATCCTACGAGCAGTACTTC. The chain recombines TRBV28 with TRBJ2-7, with 9 bases lining up with TRBD2. This CDR3 is 15 amino acids long. Germline loops: CDR1 MDHEN, CDR2 SYDVKM. V lost 6 bases and J lost 1; bases outside the gene matches: 7.

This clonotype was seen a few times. The CDR3 DNA reads TGCAGCGTCAATGGGGGCTCCTACAATGAGCAGTTCTTC. Its translation: CSVNGGSYNEQFF. The V and J genes are TRBV29-1 and TRBJ2-1; D is tentatively TRBD1 or TRBD2 (5 bases each). Germline-derived CDR1 and CDR2 are SQVTM and ANQGSEA. This CDR3 is 13 amino acids long. Trimming pared 6 bases from V and 0 bases from J, leaving 9 bases between.

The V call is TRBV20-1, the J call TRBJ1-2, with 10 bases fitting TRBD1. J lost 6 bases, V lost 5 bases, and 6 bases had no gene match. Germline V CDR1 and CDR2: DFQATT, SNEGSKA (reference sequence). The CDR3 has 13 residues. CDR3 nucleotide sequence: TGCAGTGCTGACCGACAGGGGGCCAATGGCTACACCTTC. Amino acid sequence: CSADRQGANGYTF.

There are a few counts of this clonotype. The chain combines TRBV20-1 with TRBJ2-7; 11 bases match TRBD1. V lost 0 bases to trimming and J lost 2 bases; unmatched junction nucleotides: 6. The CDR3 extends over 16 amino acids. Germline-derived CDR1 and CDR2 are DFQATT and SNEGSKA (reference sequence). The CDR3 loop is CSARDAPGQGAYEQYF. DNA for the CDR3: TGCAGTGCTAGAGATGCCCCGGGACAGGGGGCCTACGAGCAGTACTTC.

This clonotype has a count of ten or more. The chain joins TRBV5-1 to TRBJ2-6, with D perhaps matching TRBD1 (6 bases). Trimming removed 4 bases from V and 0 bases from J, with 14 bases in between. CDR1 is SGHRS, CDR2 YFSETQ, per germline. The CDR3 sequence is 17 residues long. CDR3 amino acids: CASSPQGPSSGANVLTF. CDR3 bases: TGCGCCAGCAGCCCCCAGGGGCCGAGCTCTGGGGCCAACGTCCTGACTTTC.